The 9 T cell receptor beta chains listed next were all sequenced from one sample in a study of human T cells and chemical hapten exposure. Regarding time point: patch test 1, 2 weeks after DPC sensitization. As to treatment: therapeutic diphenylcyclopropenone sensitization with weekly scalp DPC. TCRdb passed the RACE reads through MiXCR, listing each CDR3 protein once. In the table there are some 87,000 distinct CDR3 sequences, around 10% of which are singletons. Sequencing was performed on whole blood, taken in connection with sensitization to the hapten diphenylcyclopropenone (DPC). These receptors were obtained from a woman aged 45-60 years with alopecia areata. Some clones in this sample may be carry-over from other donors' samples.

The rearrangement joins TRBV27 to TRBJ1-5, with TRBD1 matching 7 bases. The CDR3 has 14 residues. V was pared by 8 bases and J by 4 bases, with 8 bases of the junction left unmatched. In germline, CDR1 is MNHEY, CDR2 SMNVEV (reference sequence). For the CDR3, the DNA is TGTGCCAGCGCAATCAGGGGGGGGAATCAGCCCCAGCATTTT. Translated: CASAIRGGNQPQHF.

This chain connects TRBV18 to TRBJ2-1; no clear D. Trimming took off 8 bases at V and 5 bases at J, with 16 bases between the two ends. CDR1 is KGHSH and CDR2 is LQKENI in the germline V gene. CDR3 size: 14 residues. The CDR3 is CASAIGLSDNEQFF. Written as DNA, the CDR3 is TGTGCCAGCGCCATCGGGCTATCGGACAATGAGCAGTTCTTC. Using reference TRBV18 and TRBJ2-1 for the parts outside the CDR3, the full variable domain is NAGVMQNPRHLVRRRGQEARLRCSPMKGHSHVYWYRQLPEEGLKFMVYLQKENIIDESGMPKERFSAEFPKEGPSILRIQQVVRGDSAAYFCASAIGLSDNEQFFGPGTRLTVL.

V and J are TRBV29-1 and TRBJ2-5; 9 bases are a match to TRBD2. Germline CDR1 reads SQVTM; CDR2 reads ANQGSEA. The CDR3 is 13 amino acids. With V trimmed by 4 bases and J by 3 bases, 3 bases remained unmatched. CDR3 sequence: CSVGASGKETQYF. The CDR3, as DNA: TGCAGCGTTGGGGCTAGCGGGAAAGAGACCCAGTACTTC.

This clonotype was seen at least ten times. This sequence joins TRBV6-2 or TRBV6-3 and TRBJ2-1; D unclear. CDR3 length: 13 amino acids. With 6 bases removed from V and 8 bases from J, the gap between germline ends came to 14 bases. The V gene's germline CDR1 is MNHEY and CDR2 SVGEGT. CDR3 loop: CASSKRGHDEQFF. The CDR3, as DNA: TGTGCCAGCAGCAAACGTGGGCACGATGAGCAGTTCTTC.

This clonotype was seen a few times. The rearrangement links TRBV11-3 to TRBJ2-1; no clear D gene. The germline V and J ends were trimmed by 0 bases and 2 bases, with 11 bases remaining between them. This CDR3 region has 16 residues. Germline CDR1 reads SGHNT; CDR2 reads YENEEA. The DNA for the CDR3 is TGTGCCAGCAGCTTAGAAGGCCAGAAGCCCTACAATGAGCAGTTCTTC. It specifies CASSLEGQKPYNEQFF.

This clonotype was seen a few times. The chain uses TRBV28 and TRBJ1-2; no firm D call. This CDR3 has 11 residues. V was cut by 6 bases and J by 5 bases, with 7 bases left in between. Germline CDR1 is MDHEN and CDR2 is SYDVKM. CDR3 sequence reads: CASRNIYGYTF. The CDR3, as DNA: TGTGCCAGCAGAAATATTTATGGCTACACCTTC.

The chain joins TRBV12-5 to TRBJ2-7; D gene ambiguous. Trimming removed 0 bases from V and 7 bases from J, with 16 bases in between. Germline V gene lookup returns CDR1 LGHNT and CDR2 FRNRAP. This CDR3 spans 15 amino acids. CDR3 protein: CASGLVNNPSGEQYF. For the CDR3, the DNA is TGTGCTAGTGGTTTGGTAAACAACCCTTCGGGTGAGCAGTACTTC.

This clonotype has just a few counts. The rearrangement uses TRBV12-3 or TRBV12-4 and TRBJ2-7, with 12 nucleotides matching TRBD1. This CDR3 is 14 amino acids long. V dropped 6 bases and J dropped 5; count of bases not matched to a gene: 5. CDR3 sequence (DNA): TGTGCCAGCAGCCCGGGACAGGGGGCTCACGAGCAGTACTTC. This translates into CASSPGQGAHEQYF.

This sequence joins TRBV5-1 and TRBJ1-5, with D hard to call. The CDR3 covers 14 residues. V dropped 4 bases and J dropped 0 bases, with 8 bases sitting between them. Germline CDR1 reads SGHRS; CDR2 reads YFSETQ. CDR3: CASSMDGSNQPQHF. CDR3 nucleotide sequence: TGCGCCAGCAGCATGGACGGTAGCAATCAGCCCCAGCATTTT.